The clone carrying this T cell receptor beta chain was seen many times. V gave up 4 bases and J gave up 5 bases; unmatched junction bases: 9. Germline loops: CDR1 MDHEN, CDR2 SYDVKM. The CDR3 consists of 15 residues. These data come from a study of T cells in Graves' hyperthyroidism and ophthalmopathy. RNA transcripts were the template for amplifying TCR beta CDR3 regions. During a first-round RT-PCR of the TCR CDR3, the HTBI primer set was used. Each CDR3 protein is one row after TCRdb ran MiXCR on the multiplex PCR reads. Seen here are 250,000 or so distinct CDR3 sequences, about 15% observed once, and the top ten hold approximately 30%.

Input material: blood. The TCR comes from a woman between 18 and 30 years old with Graves' ophthalmopathy. V is TRBV28 and J is TRBJ1-1; TRBD1 agrees at 8 bases. The CDR3 DNA sequence: TGTGCCAGCAGTTCTTGGGACAGGACTGGGACTGAAGCTTTCTTT. It is translated as CASSSWDRTGTEAFF. The full variable domain, rest sourced from reference TRBV28 and TRBJ1-1, is DVKVTQSSRYLVKRTGEKVFLECVQDMDHENMFWYRQDPGLGLRLIYFSYDVKMKEKGDIPEGYSVSREKKERFSLILESASTNQTSMYLCASSSWDRTGTEAFFGQGTRLTVV.